This is a list of T cell receptor beta chains from one sample in a study of metastatic and nonmetastatic thyroid tumors. With MiXCR, TCRdb reprocessed the PCR reads. The table includes about 85,000 clones, 7.5% to 9% detected once. Specimen: blood. The receptors stem from a female donor with papillary thyroid cancer or a benign thyroid nodule (not recorded which). Some clones in this sample may be carry-over from other donors' samples. Both conserved end residues are part of each CDR3. D genes are given only for firm matches. The size entry is marked missing in some rows and otherwise reads once, few, many or a size class.

abundance,j_gene,v_gene,d_gene,CDR3nt,CDR3aa
few,TRBJ1-6,TRBV6-1,TRBD1,TGTGCCAGCACCTTGGACAGGGAGTCACCCCTCCACTTT,CASTLDRESPLHF
-,TRBJ2-3,TRBV9,-,TGTGCCAGCAGCTCGAGAAGGGGCTACCCTGAACTTACGCAGTATTTT,CASSSRRGYPELTQYF
-,TRBJ2-2,TRBV3-1,-,TGTGCCAGCAGCTCTGGGGGTGGCAGCAACACCGGGGAGCTGTTTTTT,CASSSGGGSNTGELFF
many,TRBJ2-3,TRBV5-6,-,TGTGCCAGCAGCTTGGTGAGGCCCACAGATACGCAGTATTTT,CASSLVRPTDTQYF
many,TRBJ2-7,TRBV6-1,TRBD1,TGTGCCAGCAGCGACAGGGGGCCGAACGAGCAGTACTTC,CASSDRGPNEQYF
-,TRBJ1-2,TRBV7-2,TRBD1,TGTGCCAGCAGCTCGGGACAGGGGGGAGTTGGCTACACCTTC,CASSSGQGGVGYTF
few,TRBJ1-2,TRBV6-1,-,TGTGCCAGCAGTTCTAACAGGGATGGTGGCTACACCTTC,CASSSNRDGGYTF
many,TRBJ2-1,TRBV7-9,TRBD2,TGTGCCAGCAGCATAGACGCGGGGGATGAGCAGTTCTTC,CASSIDAGDEQFF
few,TRBJ1-2,TRBV25-1,TRBD1,TGTGCCAGCAGTGAACACCTGACAGGGAAAGATGGCTACACCTTC,CASSEHLTGKDGYTF
many,TRBJ1-6,TRBV12-3/TRBV12-4,TRBD1,TGTGCCAGCAGACTGACAGGGGGGAATAATTCACCCCTCCACTTT,CASRLTGGNNSPLHF
many,TRBJ2-3,TRBV7-3,-,TGTGCCAGCAGCTACCGGGATTACACAGATACGCAGTATTTT,CASSYRDYTDTQYF
many,TRBJ1-4,TRBV15,TRBD1,TGTGCCACCAGCAAGACAGGGGAGGGTGAAAAACTGTTTTTT,CATSKTGEGEKLFF
-,TRBJ2-2,TRBV30,-,TGTGCCTGGAGACGACAGGTTGCCGGGGAGCTGTTTTTT,CAWRRQVAGELFF
many,TRBJ1-3,TRBV24-1,-,TGTGCCACCAGTGATTTGACCGGGTGTGGAAACACCATATATTTT,CATSDLTGCGNTIYF
many,TRBJ1-2,TRBV30,TRBD1,TGTGCCTTCTCCGGCACCGGGACAGGGGGACGTTATGGCTACACCTTC,CAFSGTGTGGRYGYTF
many,TRBJ1-1,TRBV5-1,TRBD1,TGCGCCAGCAGCTTTCGGACAGGGGATGAAGCTTTCTTT,CASSFRTGDEAFF
many,TRBJ1-1,TRBV5-1,TRBD1,TGCGCCAGCAGCCTCGGAGGGACAGGGGGGAACACTGAAGCTTTCTTT,CASSLGGTGGNTEAFF